This T cell receptor (beta chain) was recorded in a study of T cell changes during pregnancy in multiple sclerosis (dated by TCRdb to the late 2010s). Concerning the study at large: In women with multiple sclerosis, the researchers looked at how the T cell repertoire shifted as pregnancy progressed.

Details on this clone: Its antigen remains undetermined. Within one base of it there is no much larger clone, and no base qualities were kept.

Libraries were prepared through the immunoSEQ multiplex PCR assay. TCRdb holds this immuneACCESS table with in-frame rearrangements only. Some clones are missing; in checked studies, unresolved V genes explain under half, and the rest has no known cause. This sample is represented by tens of thousands of clones; 92% of them were singletons. The ten top clones hold roughly 1.4% of the sample. This TCR derives from a female donor with multiple sclerosis, enrolled in a pregnancy study. The source was peripheral blood, collected in the first trimester of pregnancy.

The CDR3 reads as follows: CAISEFTRMNTEAFF. The DNA is as follows: TGTGCCATCAGTGAGTTTACCAGGATGAACACTGAAGCTTTCTTT. Recombination connected TRBV10-3 to TRBJ1-1, with an unclear D gene assignment. Inclusive of the bounding cysteine and phenylalanine, the CDR3 is 15 residues long. CDR3 DNA is the only sequence kept; it has 45 bases, read in frame from the first base. V is cut by 1 base and J by 0 bases, and the space between the germline ends is 9 bases. Via the germline V gene, CDR1 is ENHRY and CDR2 SYGVKD.